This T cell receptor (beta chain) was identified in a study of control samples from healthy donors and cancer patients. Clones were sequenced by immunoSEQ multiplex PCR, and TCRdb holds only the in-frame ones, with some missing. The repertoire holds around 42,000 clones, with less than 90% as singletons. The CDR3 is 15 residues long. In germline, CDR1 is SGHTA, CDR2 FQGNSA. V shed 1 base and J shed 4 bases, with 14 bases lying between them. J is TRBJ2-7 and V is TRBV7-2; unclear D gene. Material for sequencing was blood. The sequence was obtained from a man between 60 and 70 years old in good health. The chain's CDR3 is CASSLGRRSLYEQYF. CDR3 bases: TGTGCCAGCAGCTTAGGTAGACGCTCCTTATACGAGCAGTACTTC. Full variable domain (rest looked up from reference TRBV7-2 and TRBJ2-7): GAGVSQSPSNKVTEKGKDVELRCDPISGHTALYWYRQSLGQGLEFLIYFQGNSAPDKSGLPSDRFSAERTGGSVSTLTIQRTQQEDSAVYLCASSLGRRSLYEQYFGPGTRLTVT.